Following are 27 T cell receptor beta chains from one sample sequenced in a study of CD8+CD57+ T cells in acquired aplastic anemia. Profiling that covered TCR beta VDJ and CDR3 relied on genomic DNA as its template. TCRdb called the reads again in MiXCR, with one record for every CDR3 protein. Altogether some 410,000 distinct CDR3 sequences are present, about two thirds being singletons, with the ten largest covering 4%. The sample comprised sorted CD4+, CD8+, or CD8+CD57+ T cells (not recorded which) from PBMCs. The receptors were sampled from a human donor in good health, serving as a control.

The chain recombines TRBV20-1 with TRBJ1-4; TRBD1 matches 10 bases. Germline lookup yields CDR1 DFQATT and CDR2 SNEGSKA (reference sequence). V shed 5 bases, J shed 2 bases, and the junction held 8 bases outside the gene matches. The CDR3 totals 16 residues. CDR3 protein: CSASGTGVLTNEKLFF. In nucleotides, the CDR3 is TGCAGTGCTTCTGGGACAGGGGTGCTCACTAATGAAAAACTGTTTTTT.

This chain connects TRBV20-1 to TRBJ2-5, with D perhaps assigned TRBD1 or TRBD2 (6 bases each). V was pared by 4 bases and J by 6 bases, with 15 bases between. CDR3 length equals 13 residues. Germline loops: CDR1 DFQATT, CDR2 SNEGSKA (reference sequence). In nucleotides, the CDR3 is TGCAGTGCTAAGAAACAGGGAGGTCAGACCCAGTACTTC. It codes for CSAKKQGGQTQYF.

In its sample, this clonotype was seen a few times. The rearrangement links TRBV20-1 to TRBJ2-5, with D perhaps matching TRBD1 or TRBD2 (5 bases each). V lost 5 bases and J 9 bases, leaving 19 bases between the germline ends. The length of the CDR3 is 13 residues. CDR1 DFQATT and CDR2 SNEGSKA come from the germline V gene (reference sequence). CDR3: CSARDGQGEAQYF. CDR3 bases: TGCAGTGCTCGGGACGGGCAGGGTGAAGCCCAGTACTTC.

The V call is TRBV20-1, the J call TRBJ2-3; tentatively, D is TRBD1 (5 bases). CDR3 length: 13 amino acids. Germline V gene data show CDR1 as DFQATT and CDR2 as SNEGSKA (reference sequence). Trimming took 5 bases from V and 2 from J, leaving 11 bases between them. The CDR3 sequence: CSAPQGFTDTQYF. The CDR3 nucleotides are TGCAGTGCTCCTCAGGGCTTCACAGATACGCAGTATTTT.

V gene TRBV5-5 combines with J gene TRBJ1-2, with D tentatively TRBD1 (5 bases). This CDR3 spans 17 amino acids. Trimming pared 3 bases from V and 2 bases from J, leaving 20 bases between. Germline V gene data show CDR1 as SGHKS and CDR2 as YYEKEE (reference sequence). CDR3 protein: CASSWDGRNGANYGYTF. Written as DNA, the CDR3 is TGTGCCAGCAGCTGGGACGGGAGGAATGGGGCCAACTATGGCTACACCTTC.

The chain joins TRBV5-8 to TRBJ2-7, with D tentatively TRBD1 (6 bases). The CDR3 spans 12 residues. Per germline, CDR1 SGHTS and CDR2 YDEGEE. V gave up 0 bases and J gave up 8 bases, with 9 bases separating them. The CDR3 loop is CASSLGWGQQYF. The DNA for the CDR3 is TGTGCCAGCAGCTTGGGATGGGGGCAGCAGTACTTC.

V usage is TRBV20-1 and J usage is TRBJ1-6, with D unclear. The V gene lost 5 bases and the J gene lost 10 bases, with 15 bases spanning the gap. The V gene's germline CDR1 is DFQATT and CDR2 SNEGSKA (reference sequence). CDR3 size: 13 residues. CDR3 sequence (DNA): TGCAGTGCTCGTGGTGGGCTAGGATCACCCCTCCACTTT. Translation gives CSARGGLGSPLHF.

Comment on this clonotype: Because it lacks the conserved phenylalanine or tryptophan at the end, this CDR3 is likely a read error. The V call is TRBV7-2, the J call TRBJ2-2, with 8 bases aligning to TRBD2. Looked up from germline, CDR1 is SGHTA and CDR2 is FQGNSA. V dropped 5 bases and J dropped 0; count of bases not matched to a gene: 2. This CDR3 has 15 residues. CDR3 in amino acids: CASSPTSANTGELFL. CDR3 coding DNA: TGTGCCAGCAGCCCGACTAGCGCGAACACCGGGGAGCTGTTTCTT.

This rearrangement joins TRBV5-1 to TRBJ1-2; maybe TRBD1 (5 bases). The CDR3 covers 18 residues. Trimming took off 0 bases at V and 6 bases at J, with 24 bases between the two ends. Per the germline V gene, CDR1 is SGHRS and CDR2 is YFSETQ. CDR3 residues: CASSLVGDKEFSSDGYTF. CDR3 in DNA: TGCGCCAGCAGCTTGGTAGGGGATAAGGAGTTTAGTAGTGATGGCTACACCTTC.

The CDR3, as DNA: TGCAGCGCTATGAGCGGCCCTTCCTACGAGCAGTACTTC. It translates to CSAMSGPSYEQYF. J is TRBJ2-7 and V is TRBV29-1; perhaps TRBD2 as D (5 bases). The CDR3 is 13 amino acids. Germline V gene data show CDR1 as SQVTM and CDR2 as ANQGSEA. V lost 7 bases to trimming and J lost 1 base, with 14 bases between them.

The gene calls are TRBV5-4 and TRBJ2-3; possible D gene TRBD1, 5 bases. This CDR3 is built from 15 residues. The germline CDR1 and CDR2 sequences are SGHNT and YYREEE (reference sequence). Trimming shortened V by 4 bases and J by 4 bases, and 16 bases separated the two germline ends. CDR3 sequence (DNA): TGTGCCAGCAGCCGAAGACAGCACAGATCAGATACGCAGTATTTT. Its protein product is CASSRRQHRSDTQYF.

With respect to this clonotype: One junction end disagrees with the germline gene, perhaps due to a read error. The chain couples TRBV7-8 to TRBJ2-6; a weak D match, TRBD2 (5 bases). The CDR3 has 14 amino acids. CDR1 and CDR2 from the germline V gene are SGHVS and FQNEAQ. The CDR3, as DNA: TGTGCCAGCAGCTACGGAGGAACGGCTGAGCAGTTCTTCTTC. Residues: CASSYGGTAEQFFF.

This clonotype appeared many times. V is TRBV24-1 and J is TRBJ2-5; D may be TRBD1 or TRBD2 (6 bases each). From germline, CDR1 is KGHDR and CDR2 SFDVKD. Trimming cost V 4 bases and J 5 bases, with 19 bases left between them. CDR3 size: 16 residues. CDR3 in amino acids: CATSDPPGVGRETQYF. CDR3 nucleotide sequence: TGTGCCACCAGTGACCCCCCAGGGGTGGGGAGGGAGACCCAGTACTTC.

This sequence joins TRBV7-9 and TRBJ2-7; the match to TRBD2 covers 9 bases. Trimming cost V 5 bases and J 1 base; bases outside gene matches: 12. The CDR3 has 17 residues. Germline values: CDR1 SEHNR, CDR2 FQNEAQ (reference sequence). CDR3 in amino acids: CASSPGGSGRSSYEQYF. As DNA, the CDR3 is TGTGCCAGCAGCCCCGGCGGGAGCGGGAGGTCGTCCTACGAGCAGTACTTC.

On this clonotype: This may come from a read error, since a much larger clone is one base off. CDR3 amino acids: CASSPRRAPSYNEQFF. CDR3 in DNA: TGTGCCAGCAGCCCCCGGAGAGCCCCGTCCTACAATGAGCAGTTCTTC. The chain recombines TRBV25-1 with TRBJ2-1; D is undetermined. Trimming shortened V by 6 bases and J by 1 base, and 16 bases separated the two germline ends. CDR1 and CDR2 from the germline V gene are MGHDK and SYGVNS. The CDR3 sequence is 16 residues long.

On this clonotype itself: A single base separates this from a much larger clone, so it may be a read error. DNA of the CDR3: TGCGCCAGCAGCTCTACCGAGACCTTTAACTATGGCTACACCTTC. It is translated as CASSSTETFNYGYTF. The rearrangement links TRBV4-3 to TRBJ1-2; unclear D gene. This CDR3 has 15 residues. V was pared by 5 bases and J by 1 base, with 14 bases between. The germline CDR1 and CDR2 sequences are LGHNA and YSLEER.

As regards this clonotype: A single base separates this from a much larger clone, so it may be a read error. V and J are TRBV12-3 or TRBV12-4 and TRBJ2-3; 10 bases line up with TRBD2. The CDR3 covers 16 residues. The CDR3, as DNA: TGTGCCAGCAGTTTACTAGTAGCGGGGGGTACAGGTACGCAGTATTTT. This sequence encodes CASSLLVAGGTGTQYF.

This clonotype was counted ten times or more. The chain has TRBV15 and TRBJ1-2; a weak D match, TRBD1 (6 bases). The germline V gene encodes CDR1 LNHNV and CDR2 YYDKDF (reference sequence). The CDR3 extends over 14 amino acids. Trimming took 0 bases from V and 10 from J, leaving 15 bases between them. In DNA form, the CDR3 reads TGTGCCACCAGCAGAGATAGGCCAGGGGCCGTCTACACCTTC. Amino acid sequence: CATSRDRPGAVYTF.

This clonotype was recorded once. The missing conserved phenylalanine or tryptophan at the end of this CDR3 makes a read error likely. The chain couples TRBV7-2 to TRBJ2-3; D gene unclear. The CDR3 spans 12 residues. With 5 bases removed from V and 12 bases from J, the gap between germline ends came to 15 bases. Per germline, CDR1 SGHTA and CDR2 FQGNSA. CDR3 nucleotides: TGTGCCAGCAGCGTGGCCAATGTAACCCAGTATAAT. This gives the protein CASSVANVTQYN.

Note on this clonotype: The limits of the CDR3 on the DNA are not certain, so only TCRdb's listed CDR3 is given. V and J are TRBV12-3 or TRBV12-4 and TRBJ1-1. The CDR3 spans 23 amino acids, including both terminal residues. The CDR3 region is CASGQTSVYFCAINVDKNTEAFF.

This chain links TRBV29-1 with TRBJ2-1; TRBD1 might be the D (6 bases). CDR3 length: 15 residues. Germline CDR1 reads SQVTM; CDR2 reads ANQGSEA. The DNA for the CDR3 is TGCGGCAGCACCACGGGTAGGGGGTTTTACAATGAGCAGTTCTTC. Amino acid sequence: CGSTTGRGFYNEQFF.

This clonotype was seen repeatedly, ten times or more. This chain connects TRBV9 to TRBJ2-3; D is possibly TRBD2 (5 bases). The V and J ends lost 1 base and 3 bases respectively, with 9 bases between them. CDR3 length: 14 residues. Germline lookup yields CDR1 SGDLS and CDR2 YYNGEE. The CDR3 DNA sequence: TGTGCCAGCAGCGTACTAGCAGTAACAGATACGCAGTATTTT. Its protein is CASSVLAVTDTQYF.

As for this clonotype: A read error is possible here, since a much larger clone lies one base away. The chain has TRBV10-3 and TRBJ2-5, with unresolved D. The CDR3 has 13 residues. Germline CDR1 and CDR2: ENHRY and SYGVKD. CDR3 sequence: CAISVDPQETEYF. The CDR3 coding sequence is TGTGCCATCAGTGTCGACCCACAAGAGACCGAGTACTTC.

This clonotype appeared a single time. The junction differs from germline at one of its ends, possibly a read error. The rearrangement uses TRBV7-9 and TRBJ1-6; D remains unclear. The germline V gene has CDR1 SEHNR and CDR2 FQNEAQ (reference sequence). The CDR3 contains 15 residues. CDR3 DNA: TGCGCCAGCAGCCAACTTTGGGAGATTTATTCACGCCTCCACTTT. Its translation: CASSQLWEIYSRLHF.

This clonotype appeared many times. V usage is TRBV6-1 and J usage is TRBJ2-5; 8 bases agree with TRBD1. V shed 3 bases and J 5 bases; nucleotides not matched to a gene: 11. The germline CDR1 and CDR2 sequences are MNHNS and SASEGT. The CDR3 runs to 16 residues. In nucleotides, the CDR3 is TGTGCCAGCAGTGACCAAAAAACAGGGGGACGGGAGACCCAGTACTTC. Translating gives CASSDQKTGGRETQYF.

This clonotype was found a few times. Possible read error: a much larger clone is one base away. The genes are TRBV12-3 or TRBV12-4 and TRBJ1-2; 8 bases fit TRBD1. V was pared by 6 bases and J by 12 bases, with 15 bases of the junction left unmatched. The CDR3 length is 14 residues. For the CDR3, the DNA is TGTGCCAGCAGACCTTTGGACAGGGAGGGCGGCCACACCTTC. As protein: CASRPLDREGGHTF.

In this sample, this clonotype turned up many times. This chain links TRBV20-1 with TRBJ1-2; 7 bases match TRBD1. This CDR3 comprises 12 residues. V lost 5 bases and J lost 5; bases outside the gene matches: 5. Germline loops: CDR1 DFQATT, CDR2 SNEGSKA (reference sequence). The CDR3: CSAGDRTYGYTF. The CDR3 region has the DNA TGCAGTGCTGGGGACAGAACTTATGGCTACACCTTC.